This paragraph reports one TCR beta chain. Germline lookup yields CDR1 ENHRY and CDR2 SYGVKD. V shed 6 bases and J shed 3 bases, with 11 bases lying between them. The CDR3 loop spans 13 amino acids. This entry belongs to a study of Ad26.COV2.S vaccination and SARS-CoV-2 variants. Study-level background: Donor was in the COV1001 Ad26.COV2.S trial arm. By the intramuscular route, Ad26.COV2.S was given once, or twice 56 days apart.

Treatment meaning: around 19 received Ad26.COV2.S at low or high dose, single or two shots; several received placebo; per-sample allocation not given. Day 63 following the first vaccine or placebo injection was when the samples were taken. In Boston, an adult donor aged 18-55 years took part. Repertoires were generated with immunoSEQ multiplex PCR, while TCRdb's copy carries only in-frame clones and drops some. Among some 520,000 clones listed, roughly nine tenths were seen once. The sample was peripheral blood, taken in a trial of Ad26.COV2.S vaccine versus placebo. The source is a person between 18 and 60 years old who received the Ad26.COV2.S COVID-19 vaccine or a placebo. The rearrangement uses TRBV10-3 and TRBJ1-1; D call uncertain. This CDR3 reads CAIRSTQDTEAFF. In DNA form, the CDR3 reads TGTGCCATCAGATCTACCCAGGACACTGAAGCTTTCTTT.